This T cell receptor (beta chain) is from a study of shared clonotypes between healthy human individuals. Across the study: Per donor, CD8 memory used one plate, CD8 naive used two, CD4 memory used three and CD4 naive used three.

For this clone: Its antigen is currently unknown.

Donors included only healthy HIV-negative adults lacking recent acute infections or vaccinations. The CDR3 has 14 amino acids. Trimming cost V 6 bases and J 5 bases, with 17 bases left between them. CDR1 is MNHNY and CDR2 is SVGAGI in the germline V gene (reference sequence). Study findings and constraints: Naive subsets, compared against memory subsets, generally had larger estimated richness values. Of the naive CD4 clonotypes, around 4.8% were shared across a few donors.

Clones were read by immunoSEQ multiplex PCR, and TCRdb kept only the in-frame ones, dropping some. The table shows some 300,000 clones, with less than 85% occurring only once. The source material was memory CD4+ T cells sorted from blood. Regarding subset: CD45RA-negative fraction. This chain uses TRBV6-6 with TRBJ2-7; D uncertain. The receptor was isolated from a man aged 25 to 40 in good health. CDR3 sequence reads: CASRGEGLTHEQYF. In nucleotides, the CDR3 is TGTGCCAGCAGAGGAGAAGGGTTGACCCACGAGCAGTACTTC.